The TCR beta chain described here comes from a study of control samples from healthy donors and cancer patients. CDR3 length: 15 amino acids. The germline gives CDR1 SNHLY, CDR2 FYNNEI. Trimming cost V 3 bases and J 5 bases; bases outside gene matches: 7. Assay used: immunoSEQ multiplex PCR; TCRdb lists only in-frame clones, some missing. The data contain tens of thousands of clones, around 87% of them singletons. The sequence was obtained from a woman aged 55-75 years with lung cancer. The chain links TRBV2 to TRBJ2-1, with TRBD2 identical over 7 bases. Sequencing was performed on PBMCs. As DNA, the CDR3 is TGTGCCAGCAGTGAGTGGCTAGCGGACCACAATGAGCAGTTCTTC. Amino acids: CASSEWLADHNEQFF.